Following are 23 T cell receptor beta chains from one sample sequenced in a study of blood T cell repertoires in COVID-19. Only in-frame clones appear in the TCRdb table, and some are missing; sequencing was by immunoSEQ multiplex PCR. This table holds roughly 400,000 clones, 88% found once. The sequenced sample was PBMCs or T cells enriched from blood (not recorded which). Receptors originate from a woman in her thirties or forties with acute COVID-19.

The table lists this clone with a count of one. The J gene is TRBJ2-3, the V gene TRBV6-5, with D possibly being TRBD2 (6 bases). The ends were cut back, 5 bases at V and 6 bases at J, with 18 bases in the middle. Germline V gene lookup returns CDR1 MNHEY and CDR2 SVGAGI. The CDR3 is 15 amino acids. CDR3 protein: CASSHSGTGVDTQYF. In DNA, the CDR3 is TGTGCCAGCAGTCATTCCGGGACGGGGGTGGATACGCAGTATTTT.

The chain recombines TRBV25-1 with TRBJ2-1; D may be TRBD1 (5 bases). V gave up 0 bases and J gave up 5 bases, with 11 bases separating them. Germline-derived CDR1 and CDR2 are MGHDK and SYGVNS. The CDR3 has 15 amino acids. CDR3 residues: CASSEYGGAHNEQFF. CDR3 sequence (DNA): TGTGCCAGCAGTGAATACGGTGGGGCCCACAATGAGCAGTTCTTC. Complete variable domain (other parts from reference TRBV25-1 and TRBJ2-1): EADIYQTPRYLVIGTGKKITLECSQTMGHDKMYWYQQDPGMELHLIHYSYGVNSTEKGDLSSESTVSRIRTEHFPLTLESARPSHTSQYLCASSEYGGAHNEQFFGPGTRLTVL.

This clone appeared a single time. The V and J genes are TRBV4-1 and TRBJ1-6, with 9 bases lining up with TRBD1. The CDR3 is 17 residues long. V shed 4 bases and J 8 bases; nucleotides not matched to a gene: 12. The germline V gene has CDR1 MGHRA and CDR2 YSYEKL. The CDR3 loop is CASSPRDRASGHSPLHF. CDR3 coding DNA: TGCGCCAGCAGCCCCCGGGACAGGGCCTCTGGGCATTCACCCCTCCACTTT.

The chain employs TRBV5-1 and TRBJ2-5; D is perhaps TRBD1 (6 bases). Germline values: CDR1 SGHRS, CDR2 YFSETQ. This CDR3 region has 18 residues. V was shortened by 0 bases and J by 5 bases, with 23 bases between the two germline ends. The CDR3 spells CASSLGRTGFGSWETQYF. In DNA, the CDR3 is TGCGCCAGCAGCTTGGGAAGAACAGGGTTCGGTTCTTGGGAGACCCAGTACTTC.

The chain employs TRBV5-6 and TRBJ2-1; D ambiguous. V shed 3 bases and J shed 4 bases, with 8 bases lying between them. The CDR3 extends over 13 amino acids. Germline V lookup: CDR1 SGHDT, CDR2 YYEEEE. The CDR3: CASSSDTYNEQFF. For the CDR3, the DNA is TGTGCCAGCAGCTCCGACACGTACAATGAGCAGTTCTTC.

The chain combines TRBV19 with TRBJ1-4; the match to TRBD1 covers 7 bases. The CDR3 is 15 residues long. Trimming cost V 6 bases and J 4 bases; bases outside gene matches: 8. Germline CDR1 LNHDA, CDR2 SQIVND (reference sequence). CDR3 coding DNA: TGTGCCAGTAGCCAATCCGGGACAGTTAATGAAAAACTGTTTTTT. Translating gives CASSQSGTVNEKLFF.

The chain couples TRBV11-2 to TRBJ1-4; the D gene is possibly TRBD1 (6 bases). Germline values: CDR1 SGHAT, CDR2 FQNNGV. This CDR3 contains 17 residues. Trimming shortened V by 4 bases and J by 8 bases, and 23 bases separated the two germline ends. CDR3 coding DNA: TGTGCCAGCAGCTATACCCACCTGGCAGGGGCTGAGGAAAAACTGTTTTTT. Translated: CASSYTHLAGAEEKLFF.

The CDR3 bases are TGTGCCAGCAACAAACTTGGGACATCAACTGAAGCTTTCTTT. Amino acid sequence: CASNKLGTSTEAFF. The J gene is TRBJ1-1, the V gene TRBV7-9, with D possibly being TRBD1 (6 bases). Trimming took off 7 bases at V and 5 bases at J, with 17 bases between the two ends. The CDR3 spans 14 residues. CDR1 and CDR2 (germline): SEHNR, FQNEAQ (reference sequence). The full variable domain, completed using reference TRBV7-9 and TRBJ1-1, is DTGVSQNPRHKITKRGQNVTFRCDPISEHNRLYWYRQTLGQGPEFLTYFQNEAQLEKSRLLSDRFSAERPKGSFSTLEIQRTEQGDSAMYLCASNKLGTSTEAFFGQGTRLTVV.

This clone was observed once. J is TRBJ2-7 and V is TRBV5-1; 10 bases match TRBD1. J lost 3 bases, V lost 3 bases, and 6 bases had no gene match. The CDR3 contains 15 residues. The germline V gene encodes CDR1 SGHRS and CDR2 YFSETQ. CDR3 amino acids: CASSSRDRGYYEQYF. The CDR3 region has the DNA TGCGCCAGCAGCTCTCGGGACAGGGGATACTACGAGCAGTACTTC.

The J gene is TRBJ1-6, the V gene TRBV5-5, with TRBD1 identical over 7 bases. The CDR3 consists of 13 residues. Germline loops: CDR1 SGHKS, CDR2 YYEKEE (reference sequence). The V and J ends lost 6 bases and 15 bases, in that order; junction bases with no gene match: 12. CDR3 nucleotide sequence: TGTGCCAGCAACGACTTACTGACAGGGCTCCTCCACTTT. Translating gives CASNDLLTGLLHF.

The chain links TRBV7-2 to TRBJ1-1; D may be TRBD1 (6 bases). This CDR3 region has 14 residues. Per the germline V gene, CDR1 is SGHTA and CDR2 is FQGNSA. With 6 bases removed from V and 2 bases from J, the gap between germline ends came to 13 bases. The CDR3: CASSPRTVNTEAFF. The CDR3 DNA follows: TGTGCCAGCAGTCCCAGGACAGTTAACACTGAAGCTTTCTTT.

V is TRBV5-4 and J is TRBJ2-7; 9 bases align to TRBD2. Germline assignment: CDR1 SGHNT and CDR2 YYREEE (reference sequence). V gave up 4 bases and J gave up 7 bases; unmatched junction bases: 15. This CDR3 has 16 residues. CDR3 protein: CASSPRFGGGAGEQYF. CDR3 nucleotides: TGTGCCAGCAGCCCCCGTTTTGGCGGGGGGGCTGGGGAGCAGTACTTC.

The chain recombines TRBV2 with TRBJ2-3; D is possibly TRBD2 (5 bases). The germline V gene has CDR1 SNHLY and CDR2 FYNNEI. The ends were cut back, 5 bases at V and 3 bases at J, with 12 bases in the middle. The CDR3 contains 14 residues. In DNA, the CDR3 is TGTGCCAGCAGTCCGGGATTTGGTACAGATACGCAGTATTTT. Protein sequence: CASSPGFGTDTQYF.

V usage is TRBV10-3 and J usage is TRBJ2-2; 8 positions agree with TRBD1. The V gene's germline CDR1 is ENHRY and CDR2 SYGVKD. The J segment lost 4 bases and the V segment lost 3 bases, leaving 1 base of the junction unmatched. CDR3 length equals 14 residues. The CDR3 nucleotides read TGTGCCATCAGTGACAGGGGGCCCACCGGGGAGCTGTTTTTT. This translates into CAISDRGPTGELFF.

V and J are TRBV5-4 and TRBJ1-6, with D possibly matching TRBD1 (5 bases). V lost 2 bases, J lost 7 bases, and 10 bases lay in between. Germline assignment: CDR1 SGHNT and CDR2 YYREEE (reference sequence). The CDR3 covers 14 residues. The CDR3 nucleotides are TGTGCCAGCAGCTTTTCAGGGTGGAATTCACCCCTCCACTTT. Its protein product is CASSFSGWNSPLHF.

A few counts support this clone. The V call is TRBV15, the J call TRBJ1-3, with D maybe TRBD1 (6 bases). The V end was cut by 6 bases, the J end by 0 bases, with 9 bases between. The germline V gene encodes CDR1 LNHNV and CDR2 YYDKDF (reference sequence). CDR3 length: 14 residues. This chain's CDR3 is CATRRGASGNTIYF. CDR3 coding DNA: TGTGCCACCAGACGGGGGGCCTCTGGAAACACCATATATTTT. The whole variable domain, filled in from reference TRBV15 and TRBJ1-3, reads DAMVIQNPRYQVTQFGKPVTLSCSQTLNHNVMYWYQQKSSQAPKLLFHYYDKDFNNEADTPDNFQSRRPNTSFCFLDIRSPGLGDTAMYLCATRRGASGNTIYFGEGSWLTVV.

The chain is built from TRBV4-1 and TRBJ1-4, with 7 bases matching TRBD1. Per germline, CDR1 MGHRA and CDR2 YSYEKL. The CDR3 has 16 amino acids. Trimming removed 0 bases from V and 8 bases from J; junction bases left unmatched: 9. This CDR3 is CASSQDLPRGEEKLFF. The CDR3, as DNA: TGCGCCAGCAGCCAAGATTTGCCCAGGGGGGAAGAAAAACTGTTTTTT.

The chain couples TRBV7-8 to TRBJ2-3; the match to TRBD2 covers 10 bases. Per the germline V gene, CDR1 is SGHVS and CDR2 is FQNEAQ. This CDR3 has 18 residues. V shed 4 bases and J 0 bases; nucleotides not matched to a gene: 10. CDR3: CASSSGLAEHASTDTQYF. The CDR3 coding sequence is TGTGCCAGCAGCTCCGGACTAGCGGAGCACGCTAGCACAGATACGCAGTATTTT.

The genes are TRBV25-1 and TRBJ2-3, with D possibly matching TRBD2 (5 bases). With 8 bases removed from V and 2 bases from J, the gap between germline ends came to 5 bases. Germline V gene lookup returns CDR1 MGHDK and CDR2 SYGVNS. This CDR3 spans 11 amino acids. This CDR3 is CASGLTDTQYF. Written as DNA, the CDR3 is TGTGCCAGCGGACTCACAGATACGCAGTATTTT.

The V gene is TRBV5-4, the J gene TRBJ1-2; weak D call: TRBD1 (5 bases). Trimming took 0 bases from V and 8 from J, leaving 14 bases between them. Germline loops: CDR1 SGHNT, CDR2 YYREEE (reference sequence). The CDR3 has 14 amino acids. The DNA of the CDR3 is TGTGCCAGCAGCTTGGATCGACTGGGGCGCGGCTACACCTTC. This codes for CASSLDRLGRGYTF.

The CDR3 sequence: CASSLWQGRTEAFF. DNA for the CDR3: TGTGCCAGCAGCTTGTGGCAGGGTAGGACTGAAGCTTTCTTT. J is TRBJ1-1 and V is TRBV13, with a weak D call TRBD1 (5 bases). The CDR3 is 14 amino acids. Deletions cut 3 bases from V and 5 bases from J, with 13 bases between. The germline V gene has CDR1 PRHDT and CDR2 FYEKMQ (reference sequence).

V is TRBV3-1 (or the pseudogene TRBV3-2) and J is TRBJ2-3, with 8 bases that match TRBD2. Trimming took 0 bases from V and 4 from J; bases not matched to a gene: 6. Germline V gene lookup returns CDR1 LGHDT and CDR2 YNNKEL (reference sequence). CDR3 length: 16 residues. The CDR3 nucleotides read TGTGCCAGCAGCCAAGATCGGGGGGGAGGGGCAGATACGCAGTATTTT. Protein sequence: CASSQDRGGGADTQYF.

The chain employs TRBV28 and TRBJ1-6; 7 positions agree with TRBD1. The V and J ends lost 8 bases and 8 bases, in that order; junction bases with no gene match: 6. There are 13 residues in the CDR3. Germline V gene sequence: CDR1 MDHEN, CDR2 SYDVKM. Here the CDR3 reads CASESGQHSPLHF. The CDR3 nucleotides are TGTGCCAGCGAGTCGGGACAGCATTCACCCCTCCACTTT.